The 3 T cell receptor beta chains reported below all come from one sample, sequenced in a study of blood T cell repertoires in COVID-19 (dated by TCRdb to about 2020). Library prep was done by the immunoSEQ multiplex PCR assay. Held by TCRdb, this immuneACCESS table contains in-frame sequences only and omits some clones. Under half of the omission traces to an unresolved V gene where checked; the cause of the rest is unknown. The sample records 150,000 or so clones, 85% to 90% of which are singletons. The ten top clones hold roughly 13% of the sample. The specimen was peripheral blood. The receptors derive from a young man with COVID-19, enrolled during active disease.

The chain couples TRBV5-4 to TRBJ2-3, with D possibly matching TRBD2 (5 bases). Germline V CDR1 and CDR2: SGHNT, YYREEE (reference sequence). This CDR3 has 16 residues. Deletions cut 4 bases from V and 0 bases from J, with 15 bases between. The CDR3 DNA follows: TGTGCCAGCAGCCCCGACTACTCGACTAGCACAGATACGCAGTATTTT. Translating gives CASSPDYSTSTDTQYF.

A few counts support this clone. The chain uses TRBV7-8 and TRBJ2-1; 11 nucleotides line up with TRBD2. The ends lost 3 bases at V and 0 bases at J; junction bases unmatched: 7. This CDR3 is 18 amino acids long. CDR1 SGHVS and CDR2 FQNEAQ come from the germline V gene. CDR3: CASSLRLAGISSYNEQFF. The CDR3 bases are TGTGCCAGCAGCTTGCGACTAGCGGGAATTAGCTCCTACAATGAGCAGTTCTTC.

This clone was seen a few times. The chain uses TRBV2 and TRBJ1-2, with 7 positions matching TRBD1. The CDR3 has 13 amino acids. The germline V gene has CDR1 SNHLY and CDR2 FYNNEI. With V trimmed by 7 bases and J by 4 bases, 6 bases remained unmatched. The CDR3 is CASMRQGVYGYTF. The CDR3 nucleotides read TGTGCCAGCATGAGACAGGGAGTCTATGGCTACACCTTC.